This TCR beta chain was sequenced for a study of response to subunit inactivated influenza vaccine. One entry per CDR3 protein, called by TCRdb with MiXCR from the RT-PCR reads. The sample comprises 280,000 or so distinct CDR3 sequences, 21% of which are singletons, and more than 8.5% rests with the top ten. The CDR3 loop spans 15 amino acids. Per the germline V gene, CDR1 is MDHEN and CDR2 is SYDVKM. V trimming: 3 bases; J trimming: 7 bases; junction bases outside the gene matches: 8. V gene TRBV28 combines with J gene TRBJ2-7; 11 positions agree with TRBD2. Sequenced here: PBMCs from blood, sampled approximately 22 months after vaccination. The clonotype comes from a man between 50 and 69 years old who received an inactivated influenza vaccine. This CDR3 is CASSFHSGGVREQYF. The CDR3 DNA sequence: TGTGCCAGCAGTTTCCATAGCGGGGGGGTACGTGAGCAGTACTTC.